The present TCR beta chain was sequenced within a study of blood T cell repertoires in COVID-19. Study-level background: T cells, B-cell-depleted T cells, or PBMCs provided the cDNA or gDNA that served as material.

Recruitment covered about two dozen US areas and drew participants whose ages spanned roughly 18 to 90 years. Original analysis: Using reference gene primer amplification, nucleated cell counts were estimated. Produced via immunoSEQ multiplex PCR; TCRdb's table is partial and in-frame only. V and J calls and clone size are copied from that table; D and trimming were computed from the DNA. The sample lists 250,000 to 300,000 clones, 70% to 90% occurring once. Sequencing used PBMCs or T cells enriched from blood (not recorded which). This sequence originates from a woman in her forties or fifties who had been exposed to COVID-19.

CDR3 protein: CASSSYSGRGETQYF. The CDR3 DNA reads as TGTGCCAGCAGCTCGTATAGCGGGCGGGGGGAGACCCAGTACTTC. The rearrangement links TRBV7-7 to TRBJ2-5, with TRBD2 matching 7 bases. Germline V gene sequence: CDR1 SSHAT, CDR2 FNYEAQ (reference sequence). This CDR3 comprises 15 residues. J gave up 5 bases and V 4 bases, and 10 bases lay outside the gene matches.